The following is a TCR beta chain sequence with its context. This receptor's antigen is unknown. There are no base qualities to consult, and no much larger clone falls within one base. This specimen belongs to a study of CD8+ T cells in alopecia areata (dated by TCRdb to between 2018 and 2020). In terms of the full investigation: The treated patients took part in an open-label pilot trial in which moderate-to-severe alopecia areata was treated with oral tofacitinib at 5 to 10 mg twice daily. Tofacitinib was administered for 6 to 18 months, and 6 months of follow-up off drug were then conducted to assess delayed response and recurrence. In both human patients and the C3H/HeJ mouse model, the study applied high-throughput TCRbeta sequencing to look at T cell clonal expansion in alopecia areata. Scalp tissue and sorted CD4+ and CD8+ peripheral blood T cells from patchy and totalis/universalis alopecia areata patients and from healthy controls were covered by human TCRbeta sequencing. Biopsies were taken from tofacitinib-treated patients at baseline and again at 4 and 24 weeks into treatment, and several of those patients also had a later scalp biopsy. Scalp clonality was compared among normal scalp (n=4), patchy alopecia areata scalp (n=8), and alopecia totalis/universalis scalp (n=8). RNA came from the PAXgene miRNA kit for fixed scalp, the miRNeasy kit for PBMCs, and the RNeasy kit for mouse skin. Amplification of TCRbeta CDR3 regions was done by immunoSEQ multiplex PCR using 35 Vbeta forward primers and 13 Jbeta reverse primers. Summary of the overall study and its limitations: Higher clonality and more expanded CD8+ clones were observed in lesional scalp than in normal scalp, particularly in alopecia totalis/universalis, a finding suggestive of antigenic drive. Unlike mouse skin, which is dominated by gammadelta T cells, normal human skin has resident alphabeta T cells that are also sequenced, and this complicates analysis of the scalp TCR repertoire. TCR sequences shared between patients were less clear than in mice, possibly partly because of HLA diversity in the patient population.

The germline V gene specifies SGDLS as CDR1 and YYNGEE as CDR2. From its cysteine to its phenylalanine, the CDR3 spans 15 amino acids. The kept DNA is CDR3 alone, 45 bases in frame from the first base. V is cut by 4 bases and J by 5 bases, and the space between the germline ends is 15 bases. The sample's time point label, in plain terms: baseline before oral tofacitinib. Lesional scalp punch biopsies and peripheral blood were collected from alopecia areata patients. PBMCs were isolated by density centrifugation and stained for CD3, CD4 and CD8, and CD4+ and CD8+ T cells were sorted on a FACSAria. The library was produced with the immunoSEQ multiplex PCR assay. To provide template for TCR sequencing, every sample had RNA extracted and reverse transcribed into cDNA. SuperScript III was used for first-strand cDNA synthesis, primed with a 2:1 mix of oligo-dT and random hexamers. A synthetic immune receptor repertoire was used to gauge amplification bias, and whatever bias remained was removed computationally. The source study handled its data this way. After raw reads were preprocessed to remove errors, the CDR3 was defined following IMGT conventions as running from the conserved cysteine to phenylalanine. Clonality was calculated as 1 minus Shannon entropy normalized by log2 of the number of productive unique TCRs. CD4 or CD8 identity of scalp clones was inferred by cross-referencing scalp TCRbeta sequences with sorted blood CD4 and CD8 repertoires. The clones in this table, taken by TCRdb from immuneACCESS, are in-frame only. Not every clone is retained; where verified, under half of the shortfall comes from an unresolved V gene, and the cause of the rest is unknown. Clonal size and the V and J genes are those of that table, whereas D and trimming came from the DNA. This sample holds under 250,000 clones; around 62% were observed only once. Jointly, the top ten make up 0.45% of the sample.

The receptor was isolated from a human donor with alopecia areata. The specimen comprised CD4+ T cells sorted from blood, sampled at week 0. The chain employs TRBV9 and TRBJ2-2; a confident D gene designation cannot be given. CDR3 sequence: CASSPPGRRTGELFF. The sequenced DNA is TGTGCCAGCAGCCCCCCGGGCCGGCGGACCGGGGAGCTGTTTTTT.